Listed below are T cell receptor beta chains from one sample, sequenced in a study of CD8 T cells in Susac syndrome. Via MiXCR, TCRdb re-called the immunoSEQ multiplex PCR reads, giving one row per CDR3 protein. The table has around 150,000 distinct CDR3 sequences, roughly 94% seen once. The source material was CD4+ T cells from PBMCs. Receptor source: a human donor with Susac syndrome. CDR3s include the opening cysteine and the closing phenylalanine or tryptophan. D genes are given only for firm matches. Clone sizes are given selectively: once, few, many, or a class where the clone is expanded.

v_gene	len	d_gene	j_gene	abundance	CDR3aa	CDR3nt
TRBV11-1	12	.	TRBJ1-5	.	CAVGGRDQPQHF	TGTGCCGTCGGGGGGCGGGATCAGCCCCAGCATTTT
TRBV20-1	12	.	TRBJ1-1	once	CSAGQWDTEAFF	TGCAGTGCTGGACAGTGGGACACTGAAGCTTTCTTT
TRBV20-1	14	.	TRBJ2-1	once	CSARTGTPYNEQFF	TGCAGTGCTAGAACAGGAACACCTTACAATGAGCAGTTCTTC
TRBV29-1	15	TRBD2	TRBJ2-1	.	CSISGEARSYNEQFF	TGCAGTATTAGCGGGGAGGCCCGATCCTACAATGAGCAGTTCTTC
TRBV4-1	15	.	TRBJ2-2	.	CASSQDEGAAGELFF	TGCGCCAGCAGCCAAGATGAAGGGGCTGCCGGGGAGCTGTTTTTT
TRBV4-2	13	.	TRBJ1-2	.	CASSQEAEYGYTF	TGTGCCAGCAGCCAAGAGGCGGAGTATGGCTACACCTTC
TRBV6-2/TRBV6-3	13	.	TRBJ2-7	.	CASSWGSSYEQYF	TGTGCCAGCAGTTGGGGGTCCTCCTACGAGCAGTACTTC
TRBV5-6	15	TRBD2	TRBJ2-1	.	CASSLASGRRNEQFF	TGTGCCAGCAGCTTGGCTAGCGGGAGGCGAAATGAGCAGTTCTTC
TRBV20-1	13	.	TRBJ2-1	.	CSARWDGTNEQFF	TGCAGTGCTAGATGGGACGGGACTAATGAGCAGTTCTTC
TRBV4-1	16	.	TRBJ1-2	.	CASSPRGGGAPRGYTF	TGCGCCAGCAGCCCCAGGGGTGGGGGGGCGCCGCGTGGCTACACCTTC
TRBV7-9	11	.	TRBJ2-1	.	CASSDRDQAFF	TGTGCCAGCAGCGACCGGGACCAGGCGTTCTTC
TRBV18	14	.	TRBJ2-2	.	CASSPETSAGELFF	TGTGCCAGCTCACCCGAGACTTCGGCCGGGGAGCTGTTTTTT
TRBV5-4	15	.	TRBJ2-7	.	CASSLEFVDTYEQYF	TGTGCCAGCAGCTTGGAGTTTGTGGATACCTACGAGCAGTACTTC
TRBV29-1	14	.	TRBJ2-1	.	CSVRTEPNLNEQFF	TGCAGCGTCCGGACAGAACCTAATCTCAATGAGCAGTTCTTC
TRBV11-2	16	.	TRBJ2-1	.	CASSLIGGSSYNEQFF	TGTGCCAGCAGCTTAATCGGCGGTAGCTCCTACAATGAGCAGTTCTTC
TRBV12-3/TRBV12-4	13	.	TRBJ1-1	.	CASSFWTDRRAFF	TGTGCCAGCAGTTTTTGGACCGACCGAAGGGCTTTCTTT
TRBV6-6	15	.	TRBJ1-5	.	CASKQKTDSNQPQHF	TGTGCCAGCAAACAAAAGACCGATAGCAATCAGCCCCAGCATTTT
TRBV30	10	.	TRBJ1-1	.	CAWGGAVAFF	TGTGCCTGGGGAGGGGCGGTGGCTTTCTTT
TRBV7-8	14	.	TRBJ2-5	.	CASSLGSRAETQYF	TGTGCCAGCAGCTTGGGAAGCAGAGCGGAGACCCAGTACTTC
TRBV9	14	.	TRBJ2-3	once	CASSVEARVDTQYF	TGTGCCAGCAGCGTCGAAGCGAGGGTAGATACGCAGTATTTT
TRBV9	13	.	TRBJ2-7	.	CASSPIGSYEQYF	TGTGCCAGCAGCCCCATTGGGTCCTACGAGCAGTACTTC
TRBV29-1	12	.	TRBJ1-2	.	CSARQVSYGYTF	TGCAGCGCCCGACAGGTTTCTTATGGCTACACCTTC
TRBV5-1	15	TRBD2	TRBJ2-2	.	CASSLRTSNTGELFF	TGCGCCAGCAGCTTGAGGACTAGCAACACCGGGGAGCTGTTTTTT
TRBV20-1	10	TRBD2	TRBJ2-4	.	CSARTSGQYF	TGCAGTGCTCGGACTAGCGGGCAGTACTTC
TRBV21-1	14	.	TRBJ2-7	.	CASSKADIIYEQYF	TGTGCCAGCAGCAAAGCCGATATTATCTACGAGCAGTACTTC
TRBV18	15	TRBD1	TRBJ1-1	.	CASSPGQALNTEAFF	TGTGCCAGCTCACCAGGACAGGCCTTGAACACTGAAGCTTTCTTT
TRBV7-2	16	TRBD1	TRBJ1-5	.	CASSLTGGRSNQPQHF	TGTGCCAGCAGCCTGACAGGGGGCAGAAGCAATCAGCCCCAGCATTTT
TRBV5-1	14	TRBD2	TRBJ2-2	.	CASRFLADTGELFF	TGCGCCAGCAGATTTCTAGCGGACACCGGGGAGCTGTTTTTT
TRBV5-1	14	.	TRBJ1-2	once	CASSLEGEGNGYTF	TGCGCCAGCAGCCTGGAGGGGGAAGGCAATGGCTACACCTTC
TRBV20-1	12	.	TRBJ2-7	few	CSASRGGYEQYF	TGCAGTGCTAGTCGGGGTGGCTACGAGCAGTACTTC
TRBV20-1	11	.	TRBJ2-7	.	CSATGPTEQYF	TGCAGTGCTACGGGACCGACAGAGCAGTACTTC
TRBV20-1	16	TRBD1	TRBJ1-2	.	CSARRTGLKSNYGYTF	TGCAGTGCTAGGAGGACAGGGCTAAAGAGTAACTATGGCTACACCTTC
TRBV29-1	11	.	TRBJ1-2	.	CSVEETGGYTF	TGCAGCGTTGAAGAGACGGGTGGCTACACCTTC
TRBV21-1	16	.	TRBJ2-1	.	CASSKASHSSYNEQFF	TGTGCCAGCAGCAAAGCTTCCCACAGCTCCTACAATGAGCAGTTCTTC
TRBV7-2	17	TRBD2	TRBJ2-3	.	CASSWSGAGGGGDTQYF	TGTGCCAGCAGCTGGAGCGGTGCGGGAGGTGGCGGTGATACGCAGTATTTT
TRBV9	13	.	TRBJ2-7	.	CASSRDPKDEQYF	TGTGCCAGCAGTCGGGACCCCAAGGACGAGCAGTACTTC
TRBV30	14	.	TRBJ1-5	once	CAWSDINSNQPQHF	TGTGCCTGGAGTGATATAAATAGCAATCAGCCCCAGCATTTT
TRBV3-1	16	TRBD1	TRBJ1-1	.	CASRPGTGAVKTEAFF	TGTGCCAGCAGACCCGGGACAGGGGCAGTGAAGACTGAAGCTTTCTTT
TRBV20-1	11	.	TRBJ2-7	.	CSAYRAYEQYF	TGCAGTGCTTACAGGGCGTACGAGCAGTACTTC
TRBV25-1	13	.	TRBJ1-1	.	CASSAHADTEAFF	TGTGCCAGCAGTGCCCATGCGGACACTGAAGCTTTCTTT
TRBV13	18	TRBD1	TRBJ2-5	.	CASSLGRLDRGFGETQYF	TGTGCCAGCAGCTTAGGCCGGTTGGACAGGGGATTTGGAGAGACCCAGTACTTC
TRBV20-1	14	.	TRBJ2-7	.	CSARSSRGYYEQYF	TGCAGTGCTAGATCAAGTCGTGGGTACTACGAGCAGTACTTC
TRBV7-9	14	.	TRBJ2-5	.	CASSLGTVGPQEYF	TGTGCCAGCAGCTTAGGGACGGTCGGACCCCAGGAGTACTTC
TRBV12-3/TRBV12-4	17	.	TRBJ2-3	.	CASSSLGTPLRTDTQYF	TGTGCCAGCAGTTCTCTCGGGACACCTCTCCGCACAGATACGCAGTATTTT
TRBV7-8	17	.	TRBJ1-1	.	CASSSKKWYERDTEAFF	TGTGCCAGCAGCTCGAAGAAGTGGTACGAAAGGGACACTGAAGCTTTCTTT
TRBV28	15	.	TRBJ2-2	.	CASSLLQGNTGELFF	TGTGCCAGCAGTTTATTACAGGGGAACACCGGGGAGCTGTTTTTT
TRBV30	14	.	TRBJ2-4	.	CAWSPGLNPDIQYF	TGTGCCTGGAGCCCGGGCCTAAACCCGGACATTCAGTACTTC
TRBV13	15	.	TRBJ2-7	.	CASSLSRVRIYEQYF	TGTGCCAGCAGCTTATCCCGGGTAAGGATCTACGAGCAGTACTTC
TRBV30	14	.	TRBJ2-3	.	CAWSAGRSTDTQYF	TGTGCCTGGAGTGCGGGGCGTTCCACAGATACGCAGTATTTT
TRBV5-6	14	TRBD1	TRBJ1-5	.	CASSEGTVYQPQHF	TGTGCCAGCAGCGAAGGGACAGTATATCAGCCCCAGCATTTT
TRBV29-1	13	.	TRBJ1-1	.	CSVGKGGDTEAFF	TGCAGCGTTGGTAAAGGGGGTGACACTGAAGCTTTCTTT
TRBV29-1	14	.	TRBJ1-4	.	CSVAPTTTNEKLFF	TGCAGCGTGGCGCCCACAACAACTAATGAAAAACTGTTTTTT